This T cell receptor beta chain was captured by sequencing in a study of STAT5B mutations in CD4+ large granular lymphocyte leukemia. General observations from the study: CD4-sorted patient repertoires seemed more clonal than healthy CD4+ repertoires. TRBV06-family usage was enriched in top patient clones (8/27) versus controls (2/35).

Here immunoSEQ multiplex PCR was the method, and the copy in TCRdb shows in-frame clones only, minus some. Of around 26,000 clones in the sample, about 80% were seen once. The CDR3 consists of 14 residues. V dropped 3 bases and J dropped 2 bases, with 11 bases sitting between them. Germline V gene sequence: CDR1 GTSNPN, CDR2 SVGIG (reference sequence). A word on this clone: No antigen is known for it.

The source of this sequence is a human donor in good health. V and J are TRBV30 and TRBJ2-1; D ambiguous. The source material was CD4+ T cells from blood buffy coats. CDR3 sequence: CAWRNRAAYNEQFF. CDR3 nucleotides: TGTGCCTGGAGAAACCGGGCAGCCTACAATGAGCAGTTCTTC. The full variable domain, with the rest looked up from reference TRBV30 and TRBJ2-1, is SQTIHQWPATLVQPVGSPLSLECTVEGTSNPNLYWYRQAAGRGLQLLFYSVGIGQISSEVPQNLSASRPQDRQFILSSKKLLLSDSGFYLCAWRNRAAYNEQFFGPGTRLTVL.